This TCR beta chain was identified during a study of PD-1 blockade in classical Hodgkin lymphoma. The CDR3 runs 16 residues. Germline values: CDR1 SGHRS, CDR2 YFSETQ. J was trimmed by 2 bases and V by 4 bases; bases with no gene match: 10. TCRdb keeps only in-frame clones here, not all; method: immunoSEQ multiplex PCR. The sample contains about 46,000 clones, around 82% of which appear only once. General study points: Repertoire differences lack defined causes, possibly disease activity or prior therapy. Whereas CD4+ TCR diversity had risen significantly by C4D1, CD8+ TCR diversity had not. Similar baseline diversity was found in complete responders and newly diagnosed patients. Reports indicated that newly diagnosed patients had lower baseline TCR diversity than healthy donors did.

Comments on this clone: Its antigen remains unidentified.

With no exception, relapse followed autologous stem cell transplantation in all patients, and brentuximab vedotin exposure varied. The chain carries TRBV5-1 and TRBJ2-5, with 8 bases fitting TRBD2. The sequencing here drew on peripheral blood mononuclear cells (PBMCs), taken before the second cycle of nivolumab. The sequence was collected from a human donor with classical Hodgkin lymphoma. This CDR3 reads CASSPGLASGQETQYF. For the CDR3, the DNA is TGCGCCAGCAGCCCTGGACTAGCTTCAGGGCAAGAGACCCAGTACTTC.